The 23 T cell receptor beta chains reported below all come from one sample, sequenced in a study of blood T cells in healthy people across ages. Combining a sample-barcoded 5' primer with a J-beta primer mix, a second PCR ran for roughly 6 to 11 cycles. TCRdb used MiXCR to reprocess the 5' RACE reads, holding one entry per CDR3 protein. The data show roughly 1.4 million distinct CDR3 sequences, with roughly 64% seen just once and more than 6% held by the top ten. Sequenced: blood. Every receptor here comes from a man aged 18 to 29 in good health.

This chain links TRBV28 with TRBJ2-7; a weak D match, TRBD2 (5 bases). This CDR3 spans 14 amino acids. Deletions cut 9 bases from V and 4 bases from J, with 19 bases between. CDR1 is MDHEN and CDR2 is SYDVKM in the germline V gene. In DNA, the CDR3 is TGTGCCAGTAAACTGACTTCGATAGCGTACGAGCAGTACTTC. It codes for CASKLTSIAYEQYF.

This clonotype was counted a single time. J is TRBJ2-7 and V is TRBV11-2, with 9 bases aligning to TRBD2. The CDR3 spans 16 residues. In germline, CDR1 is SGHAT, CDR2 FQNNGV. V lost 4 bases to trimming and J lost 7 bases; unmatched junction nucleotides: 14. The CDR3 bases are TGTGCCAGCAGCTCTCCCGGCGGGGGGGCTGGATGGGAGCAGTACTTC. Residues: CASSSPGGGAGWEQYF.

This chain uses TRBV20-1 with TRBJ2-1; the match to TRBD2 covers 8 bases. Looked up from germline, CDR1 is DFQATT and CDR2 is SNEGSKA (reference sequence). This CDR3 has 15 amino acids. Unmatched junction bases numbered 5, after V lost 1 base and J lost 3 bases. The CDR3, as DNA: TGCAGTGCTAGAGGTGCGGGAGGTCGCTACAATGAGCAGTTCTTC. The encoded protein is CSARGAGGRYNEQFF.

The CDR3 here is CASSPRTGSPGYTF. DNA for the CDR3: TGTGCCAGCAGCCCCCGGACAGGGTCCCCTGGCTACACCTTC. The chain couples TRBV9 to TRBJ1-2; 8 bases map to TRBD1. Germline assignment: CDR1 SGDLS and CDR2 YYNGEE. The CDR3 spans 14 residues. V shed 4 bases, J shed 7 bases, and the junction held 9 bases outside the gene matches.

This clonotype turned up a few times. This rearrangement joins TRBV6-2 or TRBV6-3 to TRBJ2-1, with D tentatively TRBD2 (5 bases). Trimming removed 5 bases at V and 7 bases at J, with 18 bases between. Germline V lookup: CDR1 MNHEY, CDR2 SVGEGT. The CDR3 runs to 15 residues. CDR3 region: CASSNGLAGWNEQFF. The CDR3 coding sequence is TGTGCCAGCAGTAACGGGCTAGCCGGTTGGAATGAGCAGTTCTTC.

There are a few counts of this clonotype. The V call is TRBV20-1, the J call TRBJ2-1; D gene uncertain. V lost 3 bases and J 7 bases, leaving 10 bases between the germline ends. Germline V gene lookup returns CDR1 DFQATT and CDR2 SNEGSKA (reference sequence). This CDR3 is built from 12 residues. In nucleotides, the CDR3 is TGCAGTGCTAGCCCCATAACAAATGAGCAGTTCTTC. The encoded protein is CSASPITNEQFF.

The rearrangement joins TRBV6-7 to TRBJ1-5; D perhaps matches TRBD1 (6 bases). TRBV6-7 counts as an open reading frame of uncertain function. V was shortened by 7 bases and J by 5 bases, with 15 bases between the two germline ends. CDR3 length equals 14 residues. The CDR3 region is CASKDRSRDQPQHF. CDR3 nucleotides: TGTGCCAGCAAAGACAGGAGCCGGGATCAGCCCCAGCATTTT.

The chain employs TRBV10-3 and TRBJ2-4; D unresolved. V gave up 6 bases and J gave up 7 bases, with 13 bases separating them. Germline CDR1 reads ENHRY; CDR2 reads SYGVKD. CDR3 length: 13 amino acids. The CDR3: CAIRGFEENIQYF. CDR3 coding DNA: TGTGCCATCAGGGGATTCGAGGAGAACATTCAGTACTTC.

CDR3 nucleotide sequence: TGTGCCAGCAGCCGAATGGGACGTTTGGAGGTCTACGAGCAGTACTTC. Its translation: CASSRMGRLEVYEQYF. J is TRBJ2-7 and V is TRBV4-2, with D perhaps TRBD1 or TRBD2 (5 bases each). Germline CDR1 is LGHNA and CDR2 is YNFKEQ. This CDR3 has 16 amino acids. V was clipped by 4 bases and J by 3 bases, with 19 bases between them.

This clonotype has only a few counts. The chain joins TRBV7-9 to TRBJ2-5, with unresolved D. The CDR3 runs to 13 residues. V lost 2 bases, J lost 3 bases, and 7 bases lay in between. Germline CDR1 reads SEHNR; CDR2 reads FQNEAQ (reference sequence). The CDR3, as DNA: TGTGCCAGCAGCTTAATTCCGGAAGAGACCCAGTACTTC. This gives the protein CASSLIPEETQYF.

This clonotype was counted ten times or more. The V gene is TRBV2, the J gene TRBJ2-7, with a possible D match to TRBD1 (5 bases). V lost 4 bases to trimming and J lost 3 bases, with 19 bases between them. Germline-derived CDR1 and CDR2 are SNHLY and FYNNEI. The CDR3 runs to 16 residues. For the CDR3, the DNA is TGTGCCAGCAGTGTCCCGTACAGGACCGTAATCTACGAGCAGTACTTC. It specifies CASSVPYRTVIYEQYF.

The rearrangement joins TRBV5-1 to TRBJ2-3, with unresolved D. The CDR3 contains 15 residues. Trimming cost V 0 bases and J 5 bases, with 13 bases left between them. The germline gives CDR1 SGHRS, CDR2 YFSETQ. CDR3 nucleotides: TGCGCCAGCAGCTTGGTTGGTAACCCAGGAGATACGCAGTATTTT. Protein product: CASSLVGNPGDTQYF.

The chain uses TRBV7-9 and TRBJ1-5; the D is unclear. This CDR3 is 15 amino acids long. From germline, CDR1 is SEHNR and CDR2 FQNEAQ (reference sequence). Trimming pared 4 bases from V and 0 bases from J, leaving 10 bases between. The CDR3 spells CASSSSEDSNQPQHF. The CDR3 nucleotides read TGTGCCAGCAGCTCGAGCGAAGATAGCAATCAGCCCCAGCATTTT.

This chain joins TRBV20-1 and TRBJ2-7; tentatively, D is TRBD1 or TRBD2 (6 bases each). The DNA end lines up better with TRBJ2-5; the J call may be wrong. The CDR3 contains 15 residues. Germline V gene lookup returns CDR1 DFQATT and CDR2 SNEGSKA (reference sequence). In DNA, the CDR3 is TGCAGTGCTAGAGATTGGGGGGCCTCCCAGAAGACCCAGTACTTC. This codes for CSARDWGASQKTQYF.

Concerning this clonotype itself: At one end, the junction sequence differs from germline, possibly due to a read error. V gene TRBV5-1 combines with J gene TRBJ2-1; D is unresolved. The CDR3 extends over 15 amino acids. Germline V CDR1 and CDR2: SGHRS, YFSETQ. The CDR3 spells CANSLVYRYDNEQFF. CDR3 nucleotide sequence: TGCGCCAACAGCTTGGTTTATAGGTACGACAATGAGCAGTTCTTC.

The chain couples TRBV7-2 to TRBJ2-3; 9 nucleotides agree with TRBD1. CDR1 SGHTA and CDR2 FQGNSA come from the germline V gene. The CDR3 runs to 16 residues. V lost 6 bases to trimming and J lost 8 bases; unmatched junction nucleotides: 15. CDR3 residues: CASRKPRDRVFSTQYF. In nucleotides, the CDR3 is TGTGCCAGCAGAAAGCCGCGGGACAGGGTTTTTTCTACGCAGTATTTT.

The chain couples TRBV27 to TRBJ2-3, with TRBD2 as a possible D gene (5 bases). Trimming took 5 bases from V and 5 from J, leaving 14 bases between them. The CDR3 sequence is 14 residues long. CDR1 is MNHEY, CDR2 SMNVEV, per germline (reference sequence). The CDR3 sequence is CASSAPDWGDTQYF. In DNA form, the CDR3 reads TGTGCCAGCAGTGCCCCGGACTGGGGAGATACGCAGTATTTT.

The chain joins TRBV6-2 or TRBV6-3 to TRBJ1-6; D remains ambiguous. V was trimmed by 1 base and J by 2 bases, leaving 6 bases between them. The germline CDR1 and CDR2 sequences are MNHEY and SVGEGT. This CDR3 spans 15 amino acids. The CDR3 is CASSYFRAYNSPLHF. DNA for the CDR3: TGTGCCAGCAGTTACTTCAGAGCCTATAATTCACCCCTCCACTTT.

The chain uses TRBV27 and TRBJ1-2; no clear D. The germline V and J ends were trimmed by 5 bases and 4 bases, with 14 bases remaining between them. This CDR3 contains 14 residues. Germline V gene lookup returns CDR1 MNHEY and CDR2 SMNVEV (reference sequence). CDR3: CASSTTREPYGYTF. The CDR3 nucleotides read TGTGCCAGCAGTACAACCCGGGAACCCTATGGCTACACCTTC.

This rearrangement joins TRBV5-6 to TRBJ2-2; the D is unclear. Trimming cost V 4 bases and J 3 bases, with 7 bases left between them. Germline V gene sequence: CDR1 SGHDT, CDR2 YYEEEE. The CDR3 spans 13 residues. CDR3 nucleotides: TGTGCCAGCAGCCACGATTACACCGGGGAGCTGTTTTTT. This gives the protein CASSHDYTGELFF.

In its sample, this clonotype was seen a few times. The genes are TRBV12-3 or TRBV12-4 and TRBJ2-7; TRBD2 aligns across 8 bases. V lost 1 base, J lost 7 bases, and 6 bases stayed unmatched. The CDR3 totals 14 residues. The CDR3 DNA follows: TGTGCCAGCAGTTTAGGAGCGGGAGCAGATGAGCAGTACTTC. Its protein product is CASSLGAGADEQYF.

The chain has TRBV6-5 and TRBJ2-5; 12 nucleotides line up with TRBD2. The trim removed 0 bases at V and 11 bases at J, leaving 7 bases unmatched. Germline CDR1 is MNHEY and CDR2 is SVGAGI. The CDR3 has 15 amino acids. The CDR3 nucleotides are TGTGCCAGCAGTTACTCTCGGACTAGCGGGGATGAGCAGTACTTC. Protein: CASSYSRTSGDEQYF.

This clonotype was counted only a few times. The chain uses TRBV7-2 and TRBJ2-1; unclear D gene. Looked up from germline, CDR1 is SGHTA and CDR2 is FQGNSA. CDR3 length equals 12 residues. V lost 4 bases and J 10 bases, leaving 11 bases between the germline ends. CDR3 sequence (DNA): TGTGCCAGCAGCTCTAGTCGGCGAGAGCAGTTCTTC. Translation: CASSSSRREQFF.